These 15 T cell receptor beta chains came from one sample sequenced in a study of T cells in Graves' hyperthyroidism and ophthalmopathy. It was RNA transcripts that yielded the amplified TCR beta CDR3 regions. Using the HTBI primer set, a first-round RT-PCR was run on the TCR CDR3. TCRdb independently ran MiXCR on the multiplex PCR reads; one entry per CDR3 protein. Here the sample spans about 570,000 distinct CDR3 sequences, 46% being singletons. Input material: peripheral blood or thyroid tissue (not recorded which). The receptor set was obtained from an adult woman with Graves' disease, either hyperthyroidism or ophthalmopathy (not recorded which).

This chain uses TRBV14 with TRBJ2-7; tentative D call: TRBD2 (5 bases). Trimming removed 5 bases from V and 3 bases from J, with 17 bases in between. The germline CDR1 and CDR2 sequences are SGHDN and FVKESK. The CDR3 is 15 residues long. The CDR3 coding sequence is TGTGCCAGCAGCATGATCCGGGGTGAGATCTACGAGCAGTACTTC. Its translation is CASSMIRGEIYEQYF.

Concerning this clonotype: This sequence may be a read error, since a much larger clone differs from it by one base. This rearrangement joins TRBV9 to TRBJ1-1; D unresolved. V was clipped by 4 bases and J by 1 base, with 11 bases between them. The CDR3 length is 14 residues. From germline, CDR1 is SGDLS and CDR2 YYNGEE. The chain's CDR3 is CASSQLRQNTEAFF. The CDR3 nucleotides are TGTGCCAGCAGCCAACTACGCCAGAACACTGAAGCTTTCTTT. The whole variable domain, filled in from reference TRBV9 and TRBJ1-1, reads DSGVTQTPKHLITATGQRVTLRCSPRSGDLSVYWYQQSLDQGLQFLIQYYNGEERAKGNILERFSAQQFPDLHSELNLSSLELGDSALYFCASSQLRQNTEAFFGQGTRLTVV.

The table lists this clonotype with many counts. The V gene is TRBV6-5, the J gene TRBJ1-3, with no clear D. V lost 6 bases to trimming and J lost 0 bases, with 12 bases between them. Germline CDR1 is MNHEY and CDR2 is SVGAGI. The CDR3 is 15 residues long. The CDR3 sequence: CASSLDGLSGNTIYF. The CDR3 coding sequence is TGTGCCAGCAGCCTTGACGGACTCTCTGGAAACACCATATATTTT.

This clonotype was seen a single time. The rearrangement joins TRBV2 to TRBJ2-2; 10 nucleotides align to TRBD2. J was trimmed by 7 bases and V by 7 bases; bases with no gene match: 6. The CDR3 loop spans 14 amino acids. Germline V CDR1 and CDR2: SNHLY, FYNNEI. CDR3 DNA: TGTGCCAGCACAGCGGGAGGGCGAATCGGGGAGCTGTTTTTT. Its translation: CASTAGGRIGELFF.

This clonotype turned up a few times. V is TRBV3-1 and J is TRBJ2-7; D remains ambiguous. CDR1 LGHDT and CDR2 YNNKEL come from the germline V gene (reference sequence). V lost 5 bases to trimming and J lost 1 base, with 9 bases between them. The CDR3 has 13 residues. The CDR3 protein is CASSTTPSYEQYF. DNA for the CDR3: TGTGCCAGCAGCACAACACCTTCCTACGAGCAGTACTTC.

This clonotype was seen ten or more times. This rearrangement joins TRBV28 to TRBJ2-5; 12 positions match TRBD2. V trimming: 5 bases; J trimming: 5 bases; junction bases outside the gene matches: 3. This CDR3 region has 14 residues. In germline, CDR1 is MDHEN, CDR2 SYDVKM. CDR3 sequence (DNA): TGTGCCAGCAGTATTCTAGCGGGAGGGGAGACCCAGTACTTC. Translating it yields CASSILAGGETQYF.

The chain links TRBV7-9 to TRBJ2-7; D possibly matches TRBD1 or TRBD2 (5 bases each). Per germline, CDR1 SEHNR and CDR2 FQNEAQ (reference sequence). V lost 5 bases to trimming and J lost 2 bases, with 13 bases between them. The CDR3 runs 14 residues. The CDR3 loop reads CASSPGDGPYEQYF. CDR3 coding DNA: TGTGCCAGCAGCCCCGGGGACGGACCCTACGAGCAGTACTTC.

This clonotype was counted once. Here the CDR3 reads CASSVDRVGGYTF. The CDR3 region has the DNA TGCGCCAGCAGCGTGGACAGGGTTGGTGGCTACACCTTC. The chain recombines TRBV5-1 with TRBJ1-2; 8 nucleotides align to TRBD1. CDR1 SGHRS and CDR2 YFSETQ come from the germline V gene. Germline trimming cut 4 bases from V and 7 bases from J; bases unmatched to any gene: 6. This CDR3 has 13 residues.

The chain recombines TRBV11-2 with TRBJ1-1; possible D gene TRBD1, 5 bases. Germline CDR1 is SGHAT and CDR2 is FQNNGV. The CDR3 covers 14 residues. Trimming took off 4 bases at V and 12 bases at J, with 21 bases between the two ends. The CDR3 reads CASSSRGTGDMTFF. CDR3 bases: TGTGCCAGCAGCTCAAGGGGTACAGGCGATATGACTTTCTTT.

This clonotype was seen repeatedly, ten times or more. The chain uses TRBV6-6 and TRBJ1-5; unclear D gene. Germline CDR1 MNHNY, CDR2 SVGAGI (reference sequence). The CDR3 spans 12 residues. Trimming removed 5 bases from V and 11 bases from J, with 13 bases in between. CDR3 protein: CASSIQDTSQHF. The CDR3 nucleotides read TGTGCCAGCAGTATACAAGACACGTCCCAGCATTTT.

The chain recombines TRBV5-1 with TRBJ1-6; D ambiguous. The CDR3 is made up of 15 amino acids. Germline V gene lookup returns CDR1 SGHRS and CDR2 YFSETQ. V was trimmed by 2 bases and J by 0 bases, leaving 6 bases between them. In nucleotides, the CDR3 is TGCGCCAGCAGCTTAGCGGGCTCCTATAATTCACCCCTCCACTTT. It codes for CASSLAGSYNSPLHF.

This clonotype came up many times. The V and J genes are TRBV6-5 and TRBJ2-7, with 10 bases lining up with TRBD1. Per germline, CDR1 MNHEY and CDR2 SVGAGI. V lost 6 bases, J lost 3 bases, and 8 bases stayed unmatched. The CDR3 runs to 15 residues. The CDR3 DNA follows: TGTGCCAGCAGCCCGTCCGGGACAGGGGTCTACGAGCAGTACTTC. Translation gives CASSPSGTGVYEQYF.

V and J are TRBV7-8 and TRBJ2-2, with a possible D match to TRBD2 (6 bases). Germline V CDR1 and CDR2: SGHVS, FQNEAQ. Trimming left V 3 bases short and J 4 bases short, with 12 bases between. CDR3 length equals 15 residues. The CDR3 is CASSLRLGGTGELFF. DNA for the CDR3: TGTGCCAGCAGCTTGCGACTAGGAGGCACCGGGGAGCTGTTTTTT.

This sequence joins TRBV19 and TRBJ1-6; 11 positions agree with TRBD1. V trimming: 6 bases; J trimming: 13 bases; junction bases outside the gene matches: 11. CDR1 and CDR2 from the germline V gene are LNHDA and SQIVND (reference sequence). This CDR3 spans 15 amino acids. The CDR3: CASRPRGQGAQPLHF. As DNA, the CDR3 is TGTGCCAGTAGACCTCGAGGACAGGGGGCGCAGCCCCTCCACTTT.

The rearrangement links TRBV5-6 to TRBJ1-2, with D tentatively TRBD1 (5 bases). In germline, CDR1 is SGHDT, CDR2 YYEEEE. Trimming pared 0 bases from V and 10 bases from J, leaving 16 bases between. CDR3 length equals 14 residues. For the CDR3, the DNA is TGTGCCAGCAGCTTGGCATCTTCGACAGTTGTCTACACCTTC. It specifies CASSLASSTVVYTF.